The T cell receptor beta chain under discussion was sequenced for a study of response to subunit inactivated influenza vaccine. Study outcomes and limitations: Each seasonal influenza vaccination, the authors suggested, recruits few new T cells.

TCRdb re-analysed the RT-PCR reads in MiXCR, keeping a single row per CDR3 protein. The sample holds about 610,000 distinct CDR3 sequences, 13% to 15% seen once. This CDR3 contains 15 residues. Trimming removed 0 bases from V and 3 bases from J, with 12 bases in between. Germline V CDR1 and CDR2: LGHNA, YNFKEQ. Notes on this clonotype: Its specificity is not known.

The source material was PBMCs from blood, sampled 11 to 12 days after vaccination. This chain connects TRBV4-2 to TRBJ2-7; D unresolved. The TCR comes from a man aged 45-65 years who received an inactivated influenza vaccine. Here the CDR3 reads CASSQEGDRFYEQYF. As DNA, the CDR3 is TGTGCCAGCAGCCAAGAGGGCGATCGTTTCTACGAGCAGTACTTC.